This T cell receptor (beta chain) was observed in a study of T-cell reconstitution after alpha-beta-depleted transplantation in children. Unique molecular identifiers were incorporated into the prepared TCRbeta library. TCRdb processed the PCR reads anew with MiXCR; each CDR3 protein has one entry. The sample has under 250,000 distinct CDR3 sequences; about a sixth are singletons. A remark on this clonotype: Its antigen is unidentified.

Per germline, CDR1 DFQATT and CDR2 SNEGSKA (reference sequence). Trimming pared 0 bases from V and 0 bases from J, leaving 15 bases between. The CDR3 loop spans 17 amino acids. Study outcomes and limitations: At day 60, the high TCRbeta diversity found in some patients originated from recipient T cells and thymic progenitors that had survived. About two months after transplant, alpha-beta T cells reportedly came from several hundred expanded graft clones.

J is TRBJ1-3 and V is TRBV20-1; tentatively, D is TRBD1 (5 bases). The source of this sequence is a male patient aged 2 to 9 who had a stem cell transplant for acute lymphoblastic leukemia, so the T cells may come from the graft donor. The source material was PBMCs, mostly from graft donor cells, sampled 360 days after TCRalphabeta/CD19-depleted stem cell transplant. The CDR3 coding sequence is TGCAGTGCTAGAGATCCGAGGGGTTTCGGCTCTGGAAACACCATATATTTT. Translating it yields CSARDPRGFGSGNTIYF.